A selection of T cell receptor beta chains follows, all from one sample in a study of blood T cell repertoires in COVID-19. Sequenced by immunoSEQ multiplex PCR; TCRdb stores in-frame clones only, minus some. The data show hundreds of thousands of clones, approximately 84% seen once. Sequencing used PBMCs or T cells enriched from blood (not recorded which). These receptors were obtained from a woman in her twenties or thirties who had recovered from COVID-19. Each CDR3 is given with its conserved first and last residue. The order of the fields is V gene, J gene, D gene, clone size, CDR3 protein, CDR3 DNA. D genes are given only for firm matches. Not every row has a clone size; where given, it reads once, few, many or a size class.

v_call: TRBV6-5
j_call: TRBJ2-2
d_call: TRBD2
clone_size: -
cdr3_aa: CASSPRTRVAGELFF
cdr3_nt: TGTGCCAGCAGTCCGCGGACTAGAGTCGCCGGGGAGCTGTTTTTT

v_call: TRBV7-9
j_call: TRBJ1-5
d_call: -
clone_size: -
cdr3_aa: CASSAGVGGQPQHF
cdr3_nt: TGTGCCAGCAGCGCAGGGGTGGGAGGGCAGCCCCAGCATTTT

v_call: TRBV7-9
j_call: TRBJ1-4
d_call: TRBD1
clone_size: -
cdr3_aa: CASSSTRGQTNEKLFF
cdr3_nt: TGTGCCAGCAGCTCCACACGGGGACAGACTAATGAAAAACTGTTTTTT

v_call: TRBV27
j_call: TRBJ2-2
d_call: TRBD2
clone_size: -
cdr3_aa: CASASGGVSTGELFF
cdr3_nt: TGTGCCAGCGCTAGCGGGGGGGTATCTACCGGGGAGCTGTTTTTT

v_call: TRBV2
j_call: TRBJ2-3
d_call: TRBD2
clone_size: -
cdr3_aa: CASRANTVAGARGGSTDTQYF
cdr3_nt: TGTGCCAGCAGGGCTAATACCGTAGCGGGAGCCCGAGGGGGTAGCACAGATACGCAGTATTTT

v_call: TRBV10-1
j_call: TRBJ2-5
d_call: TRBD2
clone_size: -
cdr3_aa: CASSDPSGASEETQYF
cdr3_nt: TGCGCCAGCAGTGACCCTAGCGGGGCCTCCGAAGAGACCCAGTACTTC

v_call: TRBV11-3
j_call: TRBJ1-1
d_call: -
clone_size: -
cdr3_aa: CASSLGRGTEAFF
cdr3_nt: TGTGCCAGCAGCTTGGGAAGGGGCACTGAAGCTTTCTTT

v_call: TRBV5-1
j_call: TRBJ1-4
d_call: -
clone_size: once
cdr3_aa: CASSFLGTNEKLFF
cdr3_nt: TGCGCCAGCAGCTTTCTCGGGACTAATGAAAAACTGTTTTTT

v_call: TRBV29-1
j_call: TRBJ1-5
d_call: -
clone_size: -
cdr3_aa: CSVTAGVSNQPQHF
cdr3_nt: TGCAGCGTCACCGCCGGGGTTAGCAATCAGCCCCAGCATTTT

v_call: TRBV29-1
j_call: TRBJ1-1
d_call: -
clone_size: -
cdr3_aa: CSVRHANLNTEAFF
cdr3_nt: TGCAGCGTACGTCACGCCAACTTGAACACTGAAGCTTTCTTT

v_call: TRBV5-8
j_call: TRBJ1-6
d_call: -
clone_size: -
cdr3_aa: CASSLRGSPLHF
cdr3_nt: TGTGCCAGCAGCTTGCGAGGTTCACCCCTCCACTTT

v_call: TRBV10-2
j_call: TRBJ1-5
d_call: -
clone_size: -
cdr3_aa: CASSETGGRYQPQHF
cdr3_nt: TGCGCCAGCAGTGAGACAGGCGGGAGATACCAGCCCCAGCATTTT

v_call: TRBV10-1
j_call: TRBJ2-7
d_call: -
clone_size: -
cdr3_aa: CASSESRGQINEQYF
cdr3_nt: TGCGCCAGCAGTGAGTCTAGGGGACAAATAAACGAGCAGTACTTC

v_call: TRBV27
j_call: TRBJ2-1
d_call: TRBD1
clone_size: -
cdr3_aa: CASSIGQGGYNEQFF
cdr3_nt: TGTGCCAGCAGTATCGGACAGGGGGGGTACAATGAGCAGTTCTTC

v_call: TRBV4-1
j_call: TRBJ2-2
d_call: TRBD2
clone_size: -
cdr3_aa: CASSQTPSGLSSGELFF
cdr3_nt: TGCGCCAGCAGCCAAACCCCTAGCGGGCTAAGTAGCGGGGAGCTGTTTTTT

v_call: TRBV6-5
j_call: TRBJ1-2
d_call: TRBD1
clone_size: -
cdr3_aa: CASRPGQGAYGYTF
cdr3_nt: TGTGCCAGCAGACCGGGACAGGGTGCCTATGGCTACACCTTC